Following are 10 T cell receptor beta chains from one sample sequenced in a study of T-cell reconstitution after alpha-beta-depleted transplantation in children. It was with unique molecular identifiers that the TCRbeta library was prepared. TCRdb used MiXCR to reprocess the PCR reads, holding one entry per CDR3 protein. This table holds 700,000 or so distinct CDR3 sequences, roughly 14% found once. Sequencing used PBMCs, obtained before TCRalphabeta/CD19-depleted stem cell transplant. All receptors come from a girl aged 2-10 years with congenital amegakaryocytic thrombocytopenia, due to receive a stem cell transplant.

This CDR3 reads CSVVGRRAGELFF. The CDR3 bases are TGCAGCGTTGTAGGGAGAAGGGCCGGGGAGCTGTTTTTT. The gene calls are TRBV29-1 and TRBJ2-2; a possible D gene is TRBD2 (5 bases). The germline V gene encodes CDR1 SQVTM and CDR2 ANQGSEA. Trimming pared 4 bases from V and 6 bases from J, leaving 12 bases between. The CDR3 contains 13 residues.

This clonotype was seen many times. V usage is TRBV29-1 and J usage is TRBJ1-2; possible D gene TRBD1, 5 bases. The V end lost 7 bases, the J end lost 3 bases, and 27 bases lay between the germline ends. CDR1 SQVTM and CDR2 ANQGSEA come from the germline V gene. The length of the CDR3 is 17 residues. In nucleotides, the CDR3 is TGCAGCGCCTGGATCCTCGGGACGCAGAAACGGGACTATGGCTACACCTTC. It codes for CSAWILGTQKRDYGYTF.

This clonotype was recorded a few times. The J gene is TRBJ1-2, the V gene TRBV20-1, with 7 bases aligning to TRBD1. The CDR3 runs to 12 residues. Germline CDR1 and CDR2: DFQATT and SNEGSKA (reference sequence). V lost 6 bases and J lost 8; bases outside the gene matches: 9. The CDR3 DNA sequence: TGCAGTGCCAAGGAAGGGGGCGGAGGCTACACCTTC. This gives the protein CSAKEGGGGYTF.

This clonotype appeared many times. The rearrangement joins TRBV20-1 to TRBJ1-3; 7 nucleotides match TRBD1. The CDR3 is made up of 16 amino acids. J lost 3 bases, V lost 4 bases, and 12 bases had no gene match. Germline CDR1 and CDR2: DFQATT and SNEGSKA (reference sequence). CDR3 nucleotides: TGCAGTGCTACCAACAGGGGAAAAATTGGTGGAAACACCATATATTTT. Residues: CSATNRGKIGGNTIYF.

This clonotype was seen at least ten times. The rearrangement joins TRBV7-6 to TRBJ2-1, with no clear D. The CDR3 has 14 residues. V was clipped by 1 base and J by 4 bases, with 8 bases between them. The germline gives CDR1 SGHVS, CDR2 FNYEAQ. CDR3 residues: CASSLGWQYNEQFF. DNA of the CDR3: TGTGCCAGCAGCTTAGGGTGGCAGTACAATGAGCAGTTCTTC. Using reference TRBV7-6 and TRBJ2-1 for the parts outside the CDR3, the full variable domain is GAGVSQSPRYKVTKRGQDVALRCDPISGHVSLYWYRQALGQGPEFLTYFNYEAQQDKSGLPNDRFSAERPEGSISTLTIQRTEQRDSAMYRCASSLGWQYNEQFFGPGTRLTVL.

This clonotype has at least ten counts. CDR3 in amino acids: CASSRYIGSSPYNEQFF. CDR3 nucleotides: TGCGCCAGCAGCCGCTACATCGGTAGCTCCCCCTACAATGAGCAGTTCTTC. The chain couples TRBV4-1 to TRBJ2-1, with unresolved D. The CDR3 length is 17 residues. CDR1 and CDR2 from the germline V gene are MGHRA and YSYEKL. The V and J ends lost 4 bases and 2 bases respectively, with 18 bases between them.

Ten or more counts support this clonotype. V and J are TRBV5-1 and TRBJ2-1; tentatively, D is TRBD2 (5 bases). The CDR3 covers 14 residues. Germline CDR1 SGHRS, CDR2 YFSETQ. The V gene lost 6 bases and the J gene lost 1 base, with 11 bases spanning the gap. CDR3 DNA sequence: TGCGCCAGCACCGTGGGGAGTTCCTACAATGAGCAGTTCTTC. This codes for CASTVGSSYNEQFF.

The V call is TRBV5-1, the J call TRBJ2-1; D uncertain. The CDR3 spans 12 residues. In germline, CDR1 is SGHRS, CDR2 YFSETQ. Trimming removed 4 bases from V and 9 bases from J, with 11 bases in between. DNA of the CDR3: TGCGCCAGCAGCCTTTCCCCGATTGAGCAGTTCTTC. Translated, it gives CASSLSPIEQFF.

This clonotype occurred many times. DNA of the CDR3: TGTGCCAGCAGATCCGGGTGGGTAGATACGCAGTATTTT. Protein product: CASRSGWVDTQYF. The V call is TRBV12-3 or TRBV12-4, the J call TRBJ2-3; no reliable D call. V lost 6 bases to trimming and J lost 5 bases, with 12 bases between them. The CDR3 spans 13 residues.

This clonotype was detected only a few times. The V call is TRBV20-1, the J call TRBJ2-1, with 7 bases that match TRBD1. Germline V gene sequence: CDR1 DFQATT, CDR2 SNEGSKA (reference sequence). V shed 5 bases and J 7 bases; nucleotides not matched to a gene: 14. CDR3 length: 15 residues. The CDR3 DNA is TGCAGTGCTGTCGGGACAGCGACAGTGGTGAATGAGCAGTTCTTC. This codes for CSAVGTATVVNEQFF.